Listed here are 30 T cell receptor beta chains from one sample, sequenced in a study of PD-L1 blockade in urothelial cancer. The data were produced by immunoSEQ multiplex PCR, yet TCRdb's version contains in-frame clones alone and is incomplete. Of tens of thousands of clones detected, approximately 80% appear once; the ten largest clones hold less than 5.5%. This specimen consisted of PBMCs, obtained around atezolizumab (anti-PD-L1) treatment. These receptor sequences come from a man between 65 and 79 years old with urothelial cancer.

The CDR3 DNA reads as TGTGCCAGTAAGGGGTCAGGGGCAGCGACAGATACGCAGTATTTT. This gives the protein CASKGSGAATDTQYF. The chain couples TRBV19 to TRBJ2-3; D perhaps matches TRBD1 (6 bases). CDR1 and CDR2 (germline): LNHDA, SQIVND (reference sequence). This CDR3 has 15 amino acids. Trimming removed 7 bases at V and 3 bases at J, with 17 bases between.

The rearrangement uses TRBV30 and TRBJ1-2, with a possible D match to TRBD1 (6 bases). The CDR3 covers 13 residues. The V and J ends lost 5 bases and 6 bases respectively, with 16 bases between them. The germline CDR1 and CDR2 sequences are GTSNPN and SVGIG (reference sequence). CDR3 coding DNA: TGTGCCTGGGCGAGACAGGTATTGAATGGCTACACCTTC. It translates to CAWARQVLNGYTF.

V and J are TRBV9 and TRBJ1-4; the match to TRBD1 covers 11 bases. The V and J ends lost 2 bases and 7 bases, in that order; junction bases with no gene match: 4. The CDR3 has 15 amino acids. The germline CDR1 and CDR2 sequences are SGDLS and YYNGEE. In DNA form, the CDR3 reads TGTGCCAGCAGCGTCGGGACAGGGGGGGGTGAAAAACTGTTTTTT. Amino acid sequence: CASSVGTGGGEKLFF.

This CDR3 reads CASSLQPNTEAFF. The CDR3 DNA is TGTGCCAGCTCATTACAGCCGAACACTGAAGCTTTCTTT. The J gene is TRBJ1-1, the V gene TRBV18, with D unresolved. The CDR3 runs to 13 residues. The germline V gene encodes CDR1 KGHSH and CDR2 LQKENI. V was trimmed by 5 bases and J by 1 base, leaving 8 bases between them.

The CDR3 reads CASSLQGSAGELFF. Here the CDR3 DNA reads TGCGCCAGCAGCTTACAGGGATCTGCCGGGGAGCTGTTTTTT. The gene calls are TRBV5-1 and TRBJ2-2; possibly TRBD1 for D (6 bases). The V end lost 2 bases, the J end lost 6 bases, and 11 bases lay between the germline ends. Germline CDR1 is SGHRS and CDR2 is YFSETQ. This CDR3 comprises 14 residues.

The chain joins TRBV27 to TRBJ1-5; TRBD1 agrees at 7 bases. CDR3 length: 18 amino acids. After removal of 7 bases from V and 1 base from J, the junction contained 16 bases not matched to a gene. CDR1 MNHEY and CDR2 SMNVEV come from the germline V gene (reference sequence). CDR3 amino acids: CASTYFRADRESNQPQHF. CDR3 in DNA: TGTGCCAGCACCTATTTTAGGGCTGACAGGGAGAGCAATCAGCCCCAGCATTTT.

V is TRBV14 and J is TRBJ2-5; 9 positions match TRBD2. From germline, CDR1 is SGHDN and CDR2 FVKESK. The CDR3 length is 15 residues. The junction had 11 bases not matched to a gene; V was cut back by 5 bases and J by 7 bases. The CDR3 spells CASSFLAGTLGTQYF. The DNA for the CDR3 is TGTGCCAGCAGCTTTCTAGCGGGAACCTTAGGGACCCAGTACTTC.

The CDR3 bases are TGTGCCAGCAGTGGACAGGGTTATAGCAATCAGCCCCAGCATTTT. Translation gives CASSGQGYSNQPQHF. The chain uses TRBV27 and TRBJ1-5, with TRBD1 identical over 8 bases. CDR3 length: 15 residues. Germline V gene lookup returns CDR1 MNHEY and CDR2 SMNVEV (reference sequence). V shed 5 bases and J 0 bases; nucleotides not matched to a gene: 3.

The CDR3 region has the DNA TGTGCCAGCAGTTCTCCGGACAGACAAGAGACCCAGTACTTC. This translates into CASSSPDRQETQYF. The chain carries TRBV28 and TRBJ2-5; the D gene is possibly TRBD1 (6 bases). The CDR3 has 14 residues. CDR1 MDHEN and CDR2 SYDVKM come from the germline V gene. The V gene lost 4 bases and the J gene lost 2 bases, with 11 bases spanning the gap.

The J gene is TRBJ2-1, the V gene TRBV12-5; 9 nucleotides align to TRBD1. Germline loops: CDR1 LGHNT, CDR2 FRNRAP. The junction had 14 bases not matched to a gene; V was cut back by 0 bases and J by 8 bases. The CDR3 is made up of 18 amino acids. CDR3 bases: TGTGCTAGTGGTTTGGTAATCGCAGGACAGGGGTTACCCCATGAGCAGTTCTTC. Its protein is CASGLVIAGQGLPHEQFF.

V and J are TRBV18 and TRBJ2-7, with 8 bases lining up with TRBD2. Germline CDR1 is KGHSH and CDR2 is LQKENI. This CDR3 spans 16 amino acids. Trimming removed 0 bases from V and 3 bases from J; junction bases left unmatched: 7. The CDR3 protein is CASSPPGGGLGYEQYF. The CDR3, as DNA: TGTGCCAGCTCACCACCGGGTGGGGGACTAGGCTACGAGCAGTACTTC.

V and J are TRBV5-1 and TRBJ2-6; the match to TRBD1 covers 7 bases. The J segment lost 0 bases and the V segment lost 3 bases, leaving 9 bases of the junction unmatched. The CDR3 has 18 amino acids. Per germline, CDR1 SGHRS and CDR2 YFSETQ. This CDR3 reads CASSSTTGLASGANVLTF. The CDR3 nucleotides are TGCGCCAGCAGCTCAACGACAGGGTTGGCCTCTGGGGCCAACGTCCTGACTTTC.

This chain joins TRBV29-1 and TRBJ2-5, with TRBD2 as a possible D gene (5 bases). Germline V CDR1 and CDR2: SQVTM, ANQGSEA. V lost 4 bases to trimming and J lost 3 bases, with 21 bases between them. The CDR3 is 16 amino acids. DNA of the CDR3: TGCAGCGTTGGATCTGTTCGGGAATTGAGGGAAGAGACCCAGTACTTC. This gives the protein CSVGSVRELREETQYF.

The chain recombines TRBV6-5 with TRBJ2-7; D perhaps matches TRBD1 (6 bases). The CDR3 covers 15 residues. Trimming shortened V by 4 bases and J by 2 bases, and 15 bases separated the two germline ends. Per germline, CDR1 MNHEY and CDR2 SVGAGI. This CDR3 reads CASSLITGLPYEQYF. CDR3 sequence (DNA): TGTGCCAGCAGTTTGATTACAGGGTTGCCCTACGAGCAGTACTTC.

This chain connects TRBV27 to TRBJ2-5; 9 bases fit TRBD2. Per the germline V gene, CDR1 is MNHEY and CDR2 is SMNVEV (reference sequence). Losses at the gene ends were 3 bases for V and 4 bases for J; bases not matched to a gene: 3. This CDR3 comprises 14 residues. CDR3 DNA sequence: TGTGCCAGCAGTTTGAGGCGGGAGGGAGAGACCCAGTACTTC. Translation gives CASSLRREGETQYF.

This clone was counted between two and nine times. This chain connects TRBV5-4 to TRBJ2-3; 9 positions agree with TRBD1. V lost 0 bases and J lost 5; bases outside the gene matches: 4. This CDR3 is built from 15 residues. CDR1 and CDR2 from the germline V gene are SGHNT and YYREEE (reference sequence). CDR3 in DNA: TGTGCCAGCAGCTTGGGGGGACAGGGCGGAGATACGCAGTATTTT. It is translated as CASSLGGQGGDTQYF.

The chain links TRBV5-1 to TRBJ2-5; 7 bases fit TRBD1. The CDR3 has 14 amino acids. V trimming: 1 base; J trimming: 1 base; junction bases outside the gene matches: 1. Germline-derived CDR1 and CDR2 are SGHRS and YFSETQ. The CDR3, as DNA: TGCGCCAGCAGCTTGACAGGGGCCCAAGAGACCCAGTACTTC. It encodes CASSLTGAQETQYF.

This clone was found once. This chain links TRBV2 with TRBJ2-5, with 13 bases aligning to TRBD2. V lost 7 bases and J lost 4; bases outside the gene matches: 6. Germline CDR1 reads SNHLY; CDR2 reads FYNNEI. This CDR3 contains 15 residues. DNA for the CDR3: TGTGCCAGCAACCGACTAGCGGGAGGTACAGAGACCCAGTACTTC. Translation gives CASNRLAGGTETQYF.

The chain combines TRBV27 with TRBJ2-5; 13 bases line up with TRBD2. CDR3 size: 16 residues. Germline trimming cut 5 bases from V and 5 bases from J; bases unmatched to any gene: 8. Germline V gene lookup returns CDR1 MNHEY and CDR2 SMNVEV (reference sequence). The CDR3 region is CASSARLAGGEETQYF. DNA of the CDR3: TGTGCCAGCAGTGCTAGACTAGCGGGAGGTGAGGAGACCCAGTACTTC.

The J gene is TRBJ2-1, the V gene TRBV12-5, with 8 bases matching TRBD2. With V trimmed by 1 base and J by 9 bases, 11 bases remained unmatched. This CDR3 region has 16 residues. The germline CDR1 and CDR2 sequences are LGHNT and FRNRAP. The CDR3: CASGLDSGSQYAEQFF. The CDR3 DNA follows: TGTGCTAGTGGTTTGGACAGCGGGAGCCAGTACGCTGAGCAGTTCTTC.

J is TRBJ2-1 and V is TRBV6-6; no clear D. The CDR3 is made up of 11 amino acids. Trimming took 6 bases from V and 7 from J, leaving 7 bases between them. CDR1 MNHNY and CDR2 SVGAGI come from the germline V gene (reference sequence). CDR3 region: CASRSRNEQFF. DNA of the CDR3: TGTGCCAGCAGGAGTCGGAATGAGCAGTTCTTC.

This chain uses TRBV7-9 with TRBJ1-1; D gene unclear. CDR1 SEHNR and CDR2 FQNEAQ come from the germline V gene (reference sequence). Trimming shortened V by 1 base and J by 3 bases, and 15 bases separated the two germline ends. The CDR3 has 16 residues. The CDR3, as DNA: TGTGCCAGCAGCTTAGGTGGCGGGGTTGGGGACACTGAAGCTTTCTTT. It translates to CASSLGGGVGDTEAFF.

This rearrangement joins TRBV19 to TRBJ1-2; the match to TRBD1 covers 9 bases. Per germline, CDR1 LNHDA and CDR2 SQIVND (reference sequence). The CDR3 runs to 14 residues. Losses at the gene ends were 1 base for V and 4 bases for J; bases not matched to a gene: 1. The CDR3 region has the DNA TGTGCCAGTAGTATAGGGACAGGGGCCTATGGCTACACCTTC. It encodes CASSIGTGAYGYTF. Looking up the rest from reference TRBV19 and TRBJ1-2 gives the full variable domain: DGGITQSPKYLFRKEGQNVTLSCEQNLNHDAMYWYRQDPGQGLRLIYYSQIVNDFQKGDIAEGYSVSREKKESFPLTVTSAQKNPTAFYLCASSIGTGAYGYTFGSGTRLTVV.

The rearrangement uses TRBV19 and TRBJ1-5; possible D gene TRBD1, 6 bases. The CDR3 sequence is 15 residues long. Germline V gene data show CDR1 as LNHDA and CDR2 as SQIVND (reference sequence). The ends were cut back, 7 bases at V and 1 base at J, with 14 bases in the middle. CDR3 in DNA: TGTGCCAGTACCAGAGGGGGGGCGAGCAATCAGCCCCAGCATTTT. Amino acids: CASTRGGASNQPQHF.

The chain couples TRBV4-1 to TRBJ1-1; 8 bases line up with TRBD1. This CDR3 spans 14 amino acids. V shed 4 bases and J 1 base; nucleotides not matched to a gene: 2. Germline V gene data show CDR1 as MGHRA and CDR2 as YSYEKL. The CDR3 nucleotides are TGCGCCAGCAGCCCGGACAGGGCGAACACTGAAGCTTTCTTT. Its protein is CASSPDRANTEAFF.

CDR3 coding DNA: TGTGCCAGCAGCCAAACGGGGGGGTGGAACACTGAAGCTTTCTTT. Encoded protein: CASSQTGGWNTEAFF. The chain is built from TRBV14 and TRBJ1-1, with a weak D call TRBD1 (5 bases). The CDR3 sequence is 15 residues long. V was clipped by 2 bases and J by 1 base, with 11 bases between them. The germline CDR1 and CDR2 sequences are SGHDN and FVKESK.

This chain uses TRBV7-2 with TRBJ2-3; 11 bases fit TRBD2. V was clipped by 4 bases and J by 2 bases; unmatched bases: 5. CDR1 and CDR2 from the germline V gene are SGHTA and FQGNSA. The CDR3 is made up of 16 amino acids. The CDR3 bases are TGTGCCAGCAGCTCCCTAGCGGGAGGTGCCACAGATACGCAGTATTTT. Its protein is CASSSLAGGATDTQYF.

V is TRBV5-1 and J is TRBJ2-2, with D uncertain. Trimming removed 0 bases at V and 0 bases at J, with 3 bases between. In germline, CDR1 is SGHRS, CDR2 YFSETQ. This CDR3 has 14 residues. The CDR3 DNA is TGCGCCAGCAGCTTGGCCACGAACACCGGGGAGCTGTTTTTT. Translation: CASSLATNTGELFF. Filled out from reference TRBV5-1 and TRBJ2-2, the complete variable domain reads KAGVTQTPRYLIKTRGQQVTLSCSPISGHRSVSWYQQTPGQGLQFLFEYFSETQRNKGNFPGRFSGRQFSNSRSEMNVSTLELGDSALYLCASSLATNTGELFFGEGSRLTVL.

The chain couples TRBV2 to TRBJ2-1; D is unresolved. Between the trimmed V and J ends, which lost 3 bases and 9 bases, there was a span of 3 bases. The CDR3 consists of 10 residues. The germline CDR1 and CDR2 sequences are SNHLY and FYNNEI. CDR3 loop: CASSDREQFF. The CDR3 nucleotides are TGTGCCAGCAGTGACCGTGAGCAGTTCTTC.

This clone was detected once. The chain uses TRBV29-1 and TRBJ2-1; tentative D call: TRBD2 (6 bases). This CDR3 has 16 amino acids. The ends were cut back, 0 bases at V and 6 bases at J, with 18 bases in the middle. Per germline, CDR1 SQVTM and CDR2 ANQGSEA. The CDR3 sequence is CSVEDPLGGGFNEQFF. CDR3 sequence (DNA): TGCAGCGTTGAAGACCCCCTCGGGGGAGGATTCAATGAGCAGTTCTTC.